The 9 T cell receptor beta chains below come from one sample, sequenced in a study of regulatory T cells in long-lasting Graves disease. To make TCR beta libraries, researchers used iRepertoire HTBI primers and Arm-PCR of CDR3 regions. TCRdb analysed the multiplex PCR reads with MiXCR anew, one entry per CDR3 protein. Here the sample spans approximately 230,000 distinct CDR3 sequences, approximately 20% being singletons. Sample time point: newly diagnosed GD, antithyroid drugs for less than 3 months. Generation of the TCR library employed RNA extracted from PBMCs. Here the sequenced sample was peripheral blood mononuclear cells (PBMCs), taken at new diagnosis, from a patient treated with antithyroid drugs. These receptors all come from a female donor with Graves disease.

About this clonotype: This clone may be a read error of a much larger clone one base away. The chain employs TRBV12-3 or TRBV12-4 and TRBJ2-7, with 7 nucleotides matching TRBD2. V gave up 6 bases and J gave up 1 base; unmatched junction bases: 6. The CDR3 extends over 14 amino acids. The CDR3 loop reads CASREWEGSYEQYF. DNA of the CDR3: TGTGCCAGCAGGGAGTGGGAGGGTTCCTACGAGCAGTACTTC.

Only a few counts were recorded for this clonotype. J is TRBJ2-1 and V is TRBV5-6, with D hard to call. The CDR3 is 12 residues long. Germline assignment: CDR1 SGHDT and CDR2 YYEEEE. V was shortened by 4 bases and J by 9 bases, with 11 bases between the two germline ends. CDR3 in amino acids: CASSAALIEQFF. Here the CDR3 DNA reads TGTGCCAGCAGCGCTGCTTTAATTGAGCAGTTCTTC.

This clonotype was seen more than once but under ten times. The chain is built from TRBV7-9 and TRBJ2-7, with 10 bases that match TRBD2. The junction had 5 bases not matched to a gene; V was cut back by 1 base and J by 2 bases. The CDR3 totals 16 residues. Looked up from germline, CDR1 is SEHNR and CDR2 is FQNEAQ (reference sequence). The chain's CDR3 is CASSLEGSGRAYEQYF. CDR3 nucleotide sequence: TGTGCCAGCAGCTTAGAAGGAAGCGGGAGGGCCTACGAGCAGTACTTC.

This clonotype was recorded at least ten times. V gene TRBV7-9 combines with J gene TRBJ2-5, with no clear D. Germline CDR1 and CDR2: SEHNR and FQNEAQ (reference sequence). CDR3 size: 15 residues. V was pared by 2 bases and J by 4 bases, with 14 bases between. The CDR3 bases are TGTGCCAGCAGCTTATTCCCAGGTGTTGGAGAGACCCAGTACTTC. The encoded protein is CASSLFPGVGETQYF.

The chain is built from TRBV30 and TRBJ2-1; the match to TRBD2 covers 15 bases. The CDR3 consists of 16 residues. From germline, CDR1 is GTSNPN and CDR2 SVGIG (reference sequence). With 2 bases clipped from V and 12 bases from J, the junction kept 11 bases outside the gene matches. CDR3 nucleotide sequence: TGTGCCTGGAGTTTCCGGACTAGCGGGAGGGGTGGGGCGCAGTTCTTC. The encoded protein is CAWSFRTSGRGGAQFF. The whole variable domain, filled in from reference TRBV30 and TRBJ2-1, reads SQTIHQWPATLVQPVGSPLSLECTVEGTSNPNLYWYRQAAGRGLQLLFYSVGIGQISSEVPQNLSASRPQDRQFILSSKKLLLSDSGFYLCAWSFRTSGRGGAQFFGPGTRLTVL.

With regard to this clonotype: A read error may explain this, as a much larger clone is one base away. V gene TRBV3-1 combines with J gene TRBJ2-1; 9 bases fit TRBD2. CDR3 length: 15 amino acids. Germline values: CDR1 LGHDT, CDR2 YNNKEL (reference sequence). The CDR3 coding sequence is TGTGCCAGCAGCCACCTCGGGCGGGGGGGCAATGAGCGGTTCTTC. It translates to CASSHLGRGGNERFF.

This clonotype was found many times. The rearrangement joins TRBV12-3 or TRBV12-4 to TRBJ1-2, with D perhaps matching TRBD1 (5 bases). V lost 1 base to trimming and J lost 7 bases, with 10 bases between them. The CDR3 loop spans 13 amino acids. CDR3 protein: CASSLGRESGYTF. CDR3 nucleotide sequence: TGTGCCAGCAGTTTAGGCAGGGAGAGTGGCTACACCTTC.

This clonotype came up a few times. Germline is not matched at one junction end, which may reflect a read error. The rearrangement uses TRBV5-1 and TRBJ2-3; TRBD2 aligns across 8 bases. The CDR3 is 18 residues long. Germline V CDR1 and CDR2: SGHRS, YFSETQ. This CDR3 is CASSFFSGATARADTQYF. The DNA for the CDR3 is TGTGCCAGCAGCTTTTTTAGCGGGGCAACCGCCCGGGCAGATACGCAGTATTTT.

This clonotype was detected only once. The gene calls are TRBV2 and TRBJ2-1, with 7 bases that match TRBD2. This CDR3 contains 17 residues. Germline V CDR1 and CDR2: SNHLY, FYNNEI. V was pared by 6 bases and J by 0 bases, with 11 bases of the junction left unmatched. The CDR3 reads CASRRDSGPSSYNEQFF. In nucleotides, the CDR3 is TGTGCCAGCAGAAGGGATAGCGGGCCAAGCTCCTACAATGAGCAGTTCTTC.